A selection of T cell receptor beta chains follows, all from one sample in a study of monozygotic twins with inflammatory bowel disease. Following a re-call of the 5' RACE reads, TCRdb has one entry per CDR3 protein and lacks DNA. Here the sample table reports around 230,000 distinct CDR3 sequences. Source material: blood. The receptor source for this set is a human donor with ulcerative colitis or Crohn's disease, or a healthy co-twin of an affected twin (not recorded which). The CDR3 runs from the conserved cysteine through the conserved F or W.

length: 14; J: TRBJ2-3; V: TRBV3-1; CDR3: CASSLGGNEDTQYF
length: 13; J: TRBJ2-5; V: TRBV29-1; CDR3: CSASPGLQETQYF
length: 13; J: TRBJ1-3; V: TRBV7-2; CDR3: CASSFAGGNTIYF
length: 16; J: TRBJ2-5; V: TRBV3-1; CDR3: CASSPADAGIRETQYF
length: 16; J: TRBJ2-5; V: TRBV5-1; CDR3: CASSLGMTGRQETQYF
length: 11; J: TRBJ2-3; V: TRBV2; CDR3: CASTFTDTQYF
length: 17; J: TRBJ2-1; V: TRBV20-1; CDR3: CSAHFRDTASSYNEQFF
length: 14; J: TRBJ1-2; V: TRBV15; CDR3: CATQDRLANYGYTF
length: 13; J: TRBJ2-1; V: TRBV5-1; CDR3: CASSLEGWNEQFF
length: 14; J: TRBJ2-1; V: TRBV7-2; CDR3: CASSFGTPYNEQFF
length: 15; J: TRBJ2-3; V: TRBV18; CDR3: CASSPRAQSTDTQYF
length: 11; J: TRBJ1-1; V: TRBV29-1; CDR3: CSVDRDRGAFF
length: 14; J: TRBJ2-3; V: TRBV7-2; CDR3: CASSQGTTTDTQYF
length: 16; J: TRBJ2-5; V: TRBV24-1; CDR3: CATSDPDSRIQETQYF
length: 14; J: TRBJ2-3; V: TRBV25-1; CDR3: CASSEWGTTDTQYF
length: 15; J: TRBJ2-7; V: TRBV7-8; CDR3: CASSSQITGTYEQYF
length: 15; J: TRBJ2-7; V: TRBV5-1; CDR3: CASHSVGSDSYEQYF
length: 15; J: TRBJ2-5; V: TRBV14; CDR3: CASSQAGGVAETQYF
length: 15; J: TRBJ1-1; V: TRBV18; CDR3: CASSPGRTGRTEAFF
length: 12; J: TRBJ1-6; V: TRBV20-1; CDR3: CSATDRNSPLHF
length: 18; J: TRBJ2-6; V: TRBV9; CDR3: CASSERRQTLSGANVLTF
length: 13; J: TRBJ2-5; V: TRBV7-2; CDR3: CASSLGLGETQYF
length: 15; J: TRBJ2-7; V: TRBV3-1; CDR3: CASSQNSDRAGEQYF
length: 12; J: TRBJ2-7; V: TRBV12-3/TRBV12-4; CDR3: CASGLKIYEQYF
length: 15; J: TRBJ1-1; V: TRBV5-1; CDR3: CASSLRVGKNTEAFF
length: 15; J: TRBJ1-4; V: TRBV4-2; CDR3: CASSPGVGANEKLFF
length: 16; J: TRBJ2-7; V: TRBV20-1; CDR3: CSARATLGQGSYEQYF
length: 15; J: TRBJ1-4; V: TRBV5-1; CDR3: CASSTQGLGNEKLFF
length: 17; J: TRBJ2-7; V: TRBV11-2; CDR3: CASSLVSLEDGSYEQYF
length: 13; J: TRBJ1-2; V: TRBV12-5; CDR3: CASGLDGNYGYTF
length: 13; J: TRBJ1-2; V: TRBV6-5; CDR3: CASSYVSFYGYTF
length: 13; J: TRBJ1-1; V: TRBV7-9; CDR3: CASSSYTDTEAFF
length: 13; J: TRBJ2-1; V: TRBV2; CDR3: CASSRRGYNEQFF
length: 14; J: TRBJ2-3; V: TRBV5-1; CDR3: CASSYQGPTDTQYF
length: 15; J: TRBJ2-3; V: TRBV5-1; CDR3: CASSLVGRPTDTQYF
length: 14; J: TRBJ1-5; V: TRBV4-2; CDR3: CASSQGDPNQPQHF
length: 16; J: TRBJ2-1; V: TRBV5-1; CDR3: CASSHGSARGHGEQFF
length: 15; J: TRBJ1-4; V: TRBV5-1; CDR3: CASSVTRTSEEKLFF
length: 14; J: TRBJ2-1; V: TRBV11-3; CDR3: CASSHRQGNNEQFF
length: 13; J: TRBJ2-3; V: TRBV7-9; CDR3: CASSPPERDTQYF
length: 15; J: TRBJ2-1; V: TRBV12-3/TRBV12-4; CDR3: CASSFARPSYNEQFF
length: 13; J: TRBJ2-7; V: TRBV6-6; CDR3: CASSYGPAPIQYF
length: 14; J: TRBJ2-1; V: TRBV5-1; CDR3: CASSLRQGMNEQFF
length: 14; J: TRBJ2-1; V: TRBV12-5; CDR3: CASGFRTGEDEQFF
length: 15; J: TRBJ2-7; V: TRBV5-6; CDR3: CASSLPRKSAYEQYF
length: 15; J: TRBJ2-1; V: TRBV15; CDR3: CATSPDRRASNEQFF
length: 16; J: TRBJ1-2; V: TRBV5-4; CDR3: CASSFHDPSAVYGYTF
length: 16; J: TRBJ2-7; V: TRBV9; CDR3: CASSVATGVGWDEQYF
length: 15; J: TRBJ2-5; V: TRBV7-2; CDR3: CASSQQGTGWQTQYF